The entry below describes one T cell receptor beta chain. In the study's own analysis: Nucleated cell counts were estimated from reference gene primer amplification. Here immunoSEQ multiplex PCR was the method, and the copy in TCRdb shows in-frame clones only, minus some. V, J and clone size are taken as reported in that table, and D and trimming were inferred from the DNA itself. The repertoire holds 75,000 to 85,000 clones, with roughly 81% as singletons. The Seattle patients, enrolled during active infection, were followed longitudinally. This sample is drawn from a study of blood T cell repertoires in COVID-19. Across the study: COVID-19 samples from acute and convalescent phases originated in the United States, Italy and Spain. T cells, B-cell-depleted T cells, or PBMCs provided the cDNA or gDNA that served as material.

This CDR3 has 15 residues. With V trimmed by 2 bases and J by 4 bases, 6 bases remained unmatched. CDR1 and CDR2 from the germline V gene are MNHEY and SMNVEV (reference sequence). Sequencing used peripheral blood. J is TRBJ2-5 and V is TRBV27, with TRBD2 matching 8 bases. This TCR was sampled from a man between 60 and 70 years old with COVID-19, enrolled during active disease. CDR3 protein: CASSLGSGRTETQYF. The CDR3 coding sequence is TGTGCCAGCAGTTTAGGAAGCGGGAGAACAGAGACCCAGTACTTC.